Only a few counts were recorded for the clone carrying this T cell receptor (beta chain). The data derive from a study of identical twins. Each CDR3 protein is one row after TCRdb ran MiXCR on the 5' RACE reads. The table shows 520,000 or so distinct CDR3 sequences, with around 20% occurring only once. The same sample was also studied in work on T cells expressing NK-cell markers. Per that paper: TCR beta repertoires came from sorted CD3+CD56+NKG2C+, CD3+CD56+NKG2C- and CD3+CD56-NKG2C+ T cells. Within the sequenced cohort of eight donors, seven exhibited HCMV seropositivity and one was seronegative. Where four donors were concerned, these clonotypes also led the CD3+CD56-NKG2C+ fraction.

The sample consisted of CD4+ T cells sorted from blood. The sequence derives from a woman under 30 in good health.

The CDR3 DNA reads as TGTGCCAGCAGCAAAACCACCACCGGATCTACCTTCTACGAGCAGTACTTC. As protein: CASSKTTTGSTFYEQYF. This chain joins TRBV7-2 and TRBJ2-7, with D hard to call. CDR1 and CDR2 from the germline V gene are SGHTA and FQGNSA. The CDR3 is made up of 17 amino acids. The germline V and J ends were trimmed by 5 bases and 3 bases, with 23 bases remaining between them.